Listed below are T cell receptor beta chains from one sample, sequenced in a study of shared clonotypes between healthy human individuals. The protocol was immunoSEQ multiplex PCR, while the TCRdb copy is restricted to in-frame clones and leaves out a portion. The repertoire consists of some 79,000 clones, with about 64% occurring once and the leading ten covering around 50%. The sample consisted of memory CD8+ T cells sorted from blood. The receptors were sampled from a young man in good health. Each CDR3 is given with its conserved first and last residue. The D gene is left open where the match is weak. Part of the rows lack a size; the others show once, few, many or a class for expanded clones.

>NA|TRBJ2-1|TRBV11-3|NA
TGTGCCAGCCGCGGGGACGCAAACAATGAGCAGTTCTTC
CASRGDANNEQFF
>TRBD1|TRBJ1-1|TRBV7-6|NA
TGTGCCAGCAGCACCACAGGGGATATGAACACTGAAGCTTTCTTT
CASSTTGDMNTEAFF
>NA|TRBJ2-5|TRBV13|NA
TGTGCCAGCAGCTTAGTTAGTGGGCAAGAGACCCAGTACTTC
CASSLVSGQETQYF
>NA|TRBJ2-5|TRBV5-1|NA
TGCGCCAGCAGCTTGGGGTCGTACTTAGAGACCCAGTACTTC
CASSLGSYLETQYF
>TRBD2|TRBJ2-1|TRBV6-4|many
TGTGCCAGCAGTGACGATATTAGCGGGGCCTACAATGAGCAGTTCTTC
CASSDDISGAYNEQFF
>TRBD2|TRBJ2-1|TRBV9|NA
TGTGCCAGCAGCGAATCCGGGACTAGATACAATGAGCAGTTCTTC
CASSESGTRYNEQFF
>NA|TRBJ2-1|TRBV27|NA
TGTGCCAGCAGTGCCCTCGCCTCCTACAATGAGCAGTTCTTC
CASSALASYNEQFF
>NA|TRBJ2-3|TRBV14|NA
TGTGCCAGCAGCCGATGGGAACAGGGCAGGGCAGATACGCAGTATTTT
CASSRWEQGRADTQYF
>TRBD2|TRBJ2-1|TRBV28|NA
TGTGCCAGCACGTGGAGCGGGGCCCTTTACAATGAGCAGTTCTTC
CASTWSGALYNEQFF
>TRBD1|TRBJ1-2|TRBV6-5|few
TGTGCCAGCAGTTATGTGGGACAGAGACCCTATGGCTACACCTTC
CASSYVGQRPYGYTF
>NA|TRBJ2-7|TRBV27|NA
TGTGCCAGCAGCTGGGATTGGGGGACCCTTCAACGCGAGCAGTACTTC
CASSWDWGTLQREQYF
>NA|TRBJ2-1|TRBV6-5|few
TGTGCCAGCAGTTGGACTGGTCAGGGTACTATTGAGCAGTTCTTC
CASSWTGQGTIEQFF